This TCR beta chain was sequenced during a study of technical replicates of blood from a handful of donors. Assay used: immunoSEQ multiplex PCR; TCRdb lists only in-frame clones, some missing. The data hold some 80,000 clones, with 90% to 98% observed a single time. The CDR3 is made up of 16 amino acids. Per germline, CDR1 MDHEN and CDR2 SYDVKM. J was trimmed by 8 bases and V by 5 bases; bases with no gene match: 9. This receptor was taken from a human donor in good health. The source material was T cells isolated from PBMCs. The gene calls are TRBV28 and TRBJ2-1; 13 bases are a match to TRBD2. CDR3 in amino acids: CASSAIGLAGEDEQFF. DNA of the CDR3: TGTGCCAGCAGTGCTATCGGACTAGCGGGAGAGGATGAGCAGTTCTTC. The complete variable domain, with remaining parts taken from reference TRBV28 and TRBJ2-1, reads DVKVTQSSRYLVKRTGEKVFLECVQDMDHENMFWYRQDPGLGLRLIYFSYDVKMKEKGDIPEGYSVSREKKERFSLILESASTNQTSMYLCASSAIGLAGEDEQFFGPGTRLTVL.